This T cell receptor (beta chain) was documented in a study of blood T cells in healthy people across ages. This clonotype was observed a few times. Its antigen is unknown. This may be a read error, as it is one base from a much larger clone. General observations from the study: Both naive CD4+ cell counts and diversity were greater in long-lived donors than in aged donors.

Deletions cut 6 bases from V and 1 base from J, with 13 bases between. The CDR3 is 16 residues long. Germline CDR1 reads MNHNY; CDR2 reads SVGAGI (reference sequence). Combining a sample-barcoded 5' primer with a J-beta primer mix, a second PCR ran for roughly 6 to 12 cycles. TCRdb ran MiXCR on the 5' RACE reads and lists one entry per CDR3 protein. The repertoire holds about 600,000 distinct CDR3 sequences, with about 45% as singletons. Russia was home to the donors, healthy Caucasian individuals aged about 6 to 90. Each sample gave at least 6 million isolated PBMCs. The sequence derives from a man older than 75 in good health. The sequencing input was blood. This rearrangement joins TRBV6-6 to TRBJ2-6; D might be TRBD1 (5 bases). The CDR3 DNA reads as TGTGCCAGCAGCCTTCGACAGAGTTCTGGGGCCAACGTCCTGACTTTC. This codes for CASSLRQSSGANVLTF.